This TCR beta chain was recorded in a study of blood T cell repertoires in COVID-19. At the level of the study: COVID-19 samples collected from the United States, Italy and Spain covered acute and convalescent phases. Sources were T cells, B-cell-depleted T cells, or PBMCs; the material itself was cDNA or gDNA.

The ends lost 2 bases at V and 0 bases at J; junction bases unmatched: 19. The CDR3 covers 21 residues. This clone was counted a single time. Under the authors' procedure: Reference gene primer amplification yielded estimated nucleated cell counts. Method: immunoSEQ multiplex PCR; TCRdb's copy keeps in-frame clones and lacks some. Clonal size and the V and J genes are those of that table, whereas D and trimming came from the DNA. The profile shows some 160,000 clones, about 82% of them singletons. The chain uses TRBV5-3 and TRBJ2-1; TRBD2 matches at 8 bases. TRBV5-3 is classed as an ORF, of uncertain function. Input material: peripheral blood. This clonotype was obtained from a man in his sixties or seventies with active or convalescent COVID-19. CDR3 DNA: TGTGCCAGAAGCTTAGTAGCTTGCGGGAGGCGCCCCCTTAGCTCCTACAATGAGCAGTTCTTC. Encoded protein: CARSLVACGRRPLSSYNEQFF.